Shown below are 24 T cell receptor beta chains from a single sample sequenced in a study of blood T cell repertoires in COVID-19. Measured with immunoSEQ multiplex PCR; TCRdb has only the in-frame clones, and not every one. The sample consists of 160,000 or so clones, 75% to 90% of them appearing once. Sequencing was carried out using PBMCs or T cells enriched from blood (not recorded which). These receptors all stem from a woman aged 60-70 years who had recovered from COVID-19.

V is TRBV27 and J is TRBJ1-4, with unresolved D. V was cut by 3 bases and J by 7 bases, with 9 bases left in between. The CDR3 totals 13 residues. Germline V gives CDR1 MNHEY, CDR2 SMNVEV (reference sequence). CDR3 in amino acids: CASSLWAGEKLFF. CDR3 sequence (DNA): TGTGCCAGCAGTTTGTGGGCAGGTGAAAAACTGTTTTTT.

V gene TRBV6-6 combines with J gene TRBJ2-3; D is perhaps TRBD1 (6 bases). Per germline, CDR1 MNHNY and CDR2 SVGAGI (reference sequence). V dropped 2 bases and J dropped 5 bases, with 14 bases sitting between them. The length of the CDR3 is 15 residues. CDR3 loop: CASSYQGRVGDTQYF. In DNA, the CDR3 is TGTGCCAGCAGTTACCAGGGGCGTGTTGGAGATACGCAGTATTTT.

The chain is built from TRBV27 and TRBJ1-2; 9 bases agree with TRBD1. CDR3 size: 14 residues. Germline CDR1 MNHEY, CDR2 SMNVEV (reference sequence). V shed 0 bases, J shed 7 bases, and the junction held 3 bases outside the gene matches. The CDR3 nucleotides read TGTGCCAGCAGTTTATCCGGGACAGGGTCTGGCTACACCTTC. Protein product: CASSLSGTGSGYTF.

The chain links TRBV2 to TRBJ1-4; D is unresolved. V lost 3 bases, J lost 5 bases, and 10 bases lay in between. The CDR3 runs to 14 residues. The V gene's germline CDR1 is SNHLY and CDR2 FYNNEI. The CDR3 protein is CASSEKVENEKLFF. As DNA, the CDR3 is TGTGCCAGCAGTGAGAAGGTGGAGAATGAAAAACTGTTTTTT.

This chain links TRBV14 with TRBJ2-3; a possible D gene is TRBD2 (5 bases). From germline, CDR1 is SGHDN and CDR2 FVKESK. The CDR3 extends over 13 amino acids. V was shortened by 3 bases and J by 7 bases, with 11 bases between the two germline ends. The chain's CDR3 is CASSQSGGNTQYF. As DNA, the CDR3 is TGTGCCAGCAGCCAGAGTGGAGGAAATACGCAGTATTTT.

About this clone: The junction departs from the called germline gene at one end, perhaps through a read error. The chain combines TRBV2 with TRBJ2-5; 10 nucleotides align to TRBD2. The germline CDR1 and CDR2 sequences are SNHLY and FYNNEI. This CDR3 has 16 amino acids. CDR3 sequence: CASSENMGLALMNENF. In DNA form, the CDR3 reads TGTGCCAGCAGTGAGAATATGGGACTAGCGCTAATGAACGAGAACTTC.

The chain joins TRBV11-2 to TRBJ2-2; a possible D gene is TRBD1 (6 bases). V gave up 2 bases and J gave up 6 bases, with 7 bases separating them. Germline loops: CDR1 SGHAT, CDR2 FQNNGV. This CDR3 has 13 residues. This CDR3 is CASSLTGSGELFF. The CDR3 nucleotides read TGTGCCAGCAGCTTAACAGGGTCCGGGGAGCTGTTTTTT. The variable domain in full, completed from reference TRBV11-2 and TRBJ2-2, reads EAGVAQSPRYKIIEKRQSVAFWCNPISGHATLYWYQQILGQGPKLLIQFQNNGVVDDSQLPKDRFSAERLKGVDSTLKIQPAKLEDSAVYLCASSLTGSGELFFGEGSRLTVL.

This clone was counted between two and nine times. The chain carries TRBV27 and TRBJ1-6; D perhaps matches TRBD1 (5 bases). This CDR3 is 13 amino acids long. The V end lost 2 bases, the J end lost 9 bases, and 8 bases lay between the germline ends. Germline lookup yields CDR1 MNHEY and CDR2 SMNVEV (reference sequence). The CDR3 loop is CASSLQGGSPLHF. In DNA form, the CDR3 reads TGTGCCAGCAGTTTACAGGGAGGTTCACCCCTCCACTTT.

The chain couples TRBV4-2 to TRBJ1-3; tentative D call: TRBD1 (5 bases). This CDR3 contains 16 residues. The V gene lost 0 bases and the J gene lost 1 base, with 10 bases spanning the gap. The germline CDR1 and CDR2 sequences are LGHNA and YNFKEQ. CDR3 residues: CASSQDGAGSGNTIYF. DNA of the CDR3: TGTGCCAGCAGCCAAGATGGGGCTGGGTCTGGAAACACCATATATTTT.

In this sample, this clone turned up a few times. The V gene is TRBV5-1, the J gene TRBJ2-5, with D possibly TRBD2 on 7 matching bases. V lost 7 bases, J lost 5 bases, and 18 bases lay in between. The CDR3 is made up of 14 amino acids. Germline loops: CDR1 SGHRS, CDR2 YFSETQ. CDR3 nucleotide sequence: TGCGCCAGCGGTGTTTCGGGGGGCGGTGAGACCCAGTACTTC. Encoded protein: CASGVSGGGETQYF.

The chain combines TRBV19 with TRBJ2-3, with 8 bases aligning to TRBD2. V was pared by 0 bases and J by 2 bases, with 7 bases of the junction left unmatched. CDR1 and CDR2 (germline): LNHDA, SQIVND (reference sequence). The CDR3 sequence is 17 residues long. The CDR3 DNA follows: TGTGCCAGTAGTATAGATCTACTAGCGGAGCCCACAGATACGCAGTATTTT. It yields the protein CASSIDLLAEPTDTQYF.

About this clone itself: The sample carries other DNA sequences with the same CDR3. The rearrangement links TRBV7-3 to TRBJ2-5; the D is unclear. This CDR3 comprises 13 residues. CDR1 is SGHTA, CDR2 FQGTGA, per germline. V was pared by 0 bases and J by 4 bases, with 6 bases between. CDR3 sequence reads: CASSLTGGETQYF. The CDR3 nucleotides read TGTGCCAGCAGCTTAACAGGCGGAGAGACCCAGTACTTC.

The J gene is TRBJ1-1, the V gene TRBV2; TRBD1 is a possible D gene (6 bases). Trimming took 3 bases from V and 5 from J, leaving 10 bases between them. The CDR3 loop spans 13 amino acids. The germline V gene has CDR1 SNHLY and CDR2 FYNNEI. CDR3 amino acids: CASSDRGRTEAFF. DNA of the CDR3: TGTGCCAGCAGTGACAGGGGTCGGACTGAAGCTTTCTTT.

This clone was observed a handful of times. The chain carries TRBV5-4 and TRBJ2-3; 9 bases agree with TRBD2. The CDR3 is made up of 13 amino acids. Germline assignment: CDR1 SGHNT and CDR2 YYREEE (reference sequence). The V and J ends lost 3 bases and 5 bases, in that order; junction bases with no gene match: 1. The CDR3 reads CASSYSGGDTQYF. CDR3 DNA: TGTGCCAGCAGCTATAGCGGGGGAGATACGCAGTATTTT.

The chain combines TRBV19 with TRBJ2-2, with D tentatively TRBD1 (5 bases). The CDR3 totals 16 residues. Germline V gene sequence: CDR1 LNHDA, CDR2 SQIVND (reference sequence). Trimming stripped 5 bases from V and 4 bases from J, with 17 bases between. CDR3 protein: CASSPQGRSSTGELFF. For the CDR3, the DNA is TGTGCCAGTAGTCCCCAGGGTAGGAGTAGCACCGGGGAGCTGTTTTTT. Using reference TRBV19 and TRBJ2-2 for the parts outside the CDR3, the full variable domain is DGGITQSPKYLFRKEGQNVTLSCEQNLNHDAMYWYRQDPGQGLRLIYYSQIVNDFQKGDIAEGYSVSREKKESFPLTVTSAQKNPTAFYLCASSPQGRSSTGELFFGEGSRLTVL.

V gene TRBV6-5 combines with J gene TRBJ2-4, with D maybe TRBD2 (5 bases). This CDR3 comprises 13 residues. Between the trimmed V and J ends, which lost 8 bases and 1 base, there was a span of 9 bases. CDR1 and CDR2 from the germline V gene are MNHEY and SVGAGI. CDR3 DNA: TGTGCCAGCGCGGCGGGCGCCAAAAACATTCAGTACTTC. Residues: CASAAGAKNIQYF.

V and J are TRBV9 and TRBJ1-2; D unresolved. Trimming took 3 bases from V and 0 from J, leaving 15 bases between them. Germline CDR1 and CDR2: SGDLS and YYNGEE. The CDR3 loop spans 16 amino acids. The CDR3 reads CASSETASGSNYGYTF. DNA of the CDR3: TGTGCCAGCAGCGAGACGGCCTCGGGTTCTAACTATGGCTACACCTTC.

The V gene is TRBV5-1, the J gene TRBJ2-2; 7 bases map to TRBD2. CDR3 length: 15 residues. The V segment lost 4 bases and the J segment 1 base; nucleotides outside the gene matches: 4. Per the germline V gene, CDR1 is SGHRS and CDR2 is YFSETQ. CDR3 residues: CASSTGGGNTGELFF. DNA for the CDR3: TGCGCCAGCAGCACAGGCGGGGGGAACACCGGGGAGCTGTTTTTT.

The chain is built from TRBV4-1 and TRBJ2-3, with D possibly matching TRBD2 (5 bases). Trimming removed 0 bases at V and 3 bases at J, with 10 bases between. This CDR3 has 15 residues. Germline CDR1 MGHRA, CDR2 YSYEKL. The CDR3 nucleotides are TGCGCCAGCAGCCAAGAGGGAATAGCGACAGATACGCAGTATTTT. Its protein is CASSQEGIATDTQYF.

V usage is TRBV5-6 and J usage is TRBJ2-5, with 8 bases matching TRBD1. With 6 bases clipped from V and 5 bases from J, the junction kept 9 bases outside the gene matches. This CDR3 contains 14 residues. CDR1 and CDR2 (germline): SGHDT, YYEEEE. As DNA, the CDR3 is TGTGCCAGCAAAGACAGGGGTCTGAGCGAGACCCAGTACTTC. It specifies CASKDRGLSETQYF.

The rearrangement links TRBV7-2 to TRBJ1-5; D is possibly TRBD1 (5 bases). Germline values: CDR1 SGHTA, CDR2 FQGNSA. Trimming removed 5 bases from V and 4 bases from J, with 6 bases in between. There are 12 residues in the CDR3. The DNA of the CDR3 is TGTGCCAGCAGCCGGGGGAATCAGCCCCAGCATTTT. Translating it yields CASSRGNQPQHF.

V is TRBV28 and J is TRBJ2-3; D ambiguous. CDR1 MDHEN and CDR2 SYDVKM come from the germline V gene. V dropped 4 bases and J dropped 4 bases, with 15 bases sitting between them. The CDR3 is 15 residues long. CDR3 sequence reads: CASSSYSPWADTQYF. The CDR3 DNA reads TGTGCCAGCAGTTCTTACAGCCCTTGGGCAGATACGCAGTATTTT.

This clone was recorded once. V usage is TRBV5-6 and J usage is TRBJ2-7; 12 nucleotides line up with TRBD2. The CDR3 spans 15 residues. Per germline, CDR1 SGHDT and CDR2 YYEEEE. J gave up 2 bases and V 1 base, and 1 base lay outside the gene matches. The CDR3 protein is CASSLLAGGPYEQYF. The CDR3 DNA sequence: TGTGCCAGCAGCTTGCTAGCGGGGGGGCCCTACGAGCAGTACTTC. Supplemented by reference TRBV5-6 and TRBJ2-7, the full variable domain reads DAGVTQSPTHLIKTRGQQVTLRCSPKSGHDTVSWYQQALGQGPQFIFQYYEEEERQRGNFPDRFSGHQFPNYSSELNVNALLLGDSALYLCASSLLAGGPYEQYFGPGTRLTVT.

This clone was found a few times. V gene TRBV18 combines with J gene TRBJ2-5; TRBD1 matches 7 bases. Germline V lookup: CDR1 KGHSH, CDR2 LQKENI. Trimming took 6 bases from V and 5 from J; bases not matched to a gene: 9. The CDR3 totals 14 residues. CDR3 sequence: CASSRQGMGETQYF. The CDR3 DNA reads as TGTGCCAGCTCCCGACAGGGAATGGGCGAGACCCAGTACTTC.